The entry below describes one T cell receptor beta chain. Its antigen is not known. This sample stems from a study of neoadjuvant nivolumab and ipilimumab in lung cancer. Study results and limitations: TCR clonality did not significantly correlate with pathologic tumor regression. TCR richness and clonality were higher in tumors than adjacent uninvolved lung. Pretherapy blood TCR richness correlated positively with resected tumor richness.

TCRdb keeps only in-frame clones here, not all; method: immunoSEQ multiplex PCR. In the table there are 20,000 to 25,000 clones, approximately 77% of which are singletons. The TCR sequence derives from an adult with non-small cell lung cancer. Specimen: peripheral blood, collected before neoadjuvant nivolumab, alone or with ipilimumab.

CDR3 loop: CASRRTGEYGYTF. CDR3 sequence (DNA): TGTGCCAGCAGGCGCACAGGGGAGTATGGCTACACCTTC. The chain combines TRBV11-3 with TRBJ1-2; TRBD1 matches 7 bases. This CDR3 region has 13 residues. Per germline, CDR1 SGHNT and CDR2 YENEEA. Losses at the gene ends were 6 bases for V and 5 bases for J; bases not matched to a gene: 6. The full variable domain, in which reference TRBV11-3 and TRBJ1-2 provide the parts outside the CDR3, is EAGVVQSPRYKIIEKKQPVAFWCNPISGHNTLYWYLQNLGQGPELLIRYENEEAVDDSQLPKDRFSAERLKGVDSTLKIQPAELGDSAVYLCASRRTGEYGYTFGSGTRLTVV.